This is a list of T cell receptor beta chains from one sample in a study of T cell responses to AZD1222 COVID-19 vaccine. Assay used: immunoSEQ multiplex PCR; TCRdb lists only in-frame clones, some missing. There are around 200,000 clones in the sample; about 90% occur only once, and approximately 0.5% lies in the top ten. Sample: peripheral blood, taken on day 0 of AZD1222 vaccination. Source of these receptors: an adult in good health. Both conserved end residues are part of each CDR3. A D gene is named only where the DNA matches it firmly. Some rows mark clone size as missing; the rest say once, few, many or name a class of expanded clone.

TRBV19	TRBJ2-7	-	-	CASSHTVPSYEQYF	TGTGCCAGTAGCCACACGGTCCCCTCCTACGAGCAGTACTTC
TRBV20-1	TRBJ1-2	once	TRBD1	CSASPPDRDGYTF	TGCAGTGCTAGTCCCCCCGACAGGGATGGCTACACCTTC
TRBV27	TRBJ2-7	-	TRBD2	CASSYAGGVYEQYF	TGTGCCAGCAGTTACGCGGGGGGGGTTTACGAGCAGTACTTC
TRBV4-2	TRBJ1-3	-	-	CASSQDRGTGNTIYF	TGTGCCAGCAGCCAAGATCGCGGGACGGGAAACACCATATATTTT
TRBV3-1/TRBV3-2	TRBJ1-1	-	-	CASSQDLRAIEAFF	TGTGCCAGCAGCCAAGATTTGAGGGCCATAGAAGCTTTCTTT
TRBV6-5	TRBJ1-1	-	-	CASGSPRVRTEAFF	TGTGCCAGCGGTAGTCCGCGCGTCAGAACTGAAGCTTTCTTT
TRBV24-1	TRBJ1-1	-	-	CATSDRTEEAFF	TGTGCCACCAGTGACCGGACGGAGGAAGCTTTCTTT
TRBV7-3	TRBJ2-1	-	-	CASSPTTNFAYNEQFF	TGTGCCAGCAGCCCGACGACCAACTTCGCCTACAATGAGCAGTTCTTC
TRBV5-1	TRBJ2-7	few	TRBD1	CASSDRSGGEVEQYF	TGCGCCAGCAGTGATCGCTCAGGGGGCGAGGTCGAGCAGTACTTC
TRBV28	TRBJ2-1	-	-	CASNWGPSGSYNEQFF	TGTGCCAGCAACTGGGGGCCGAGTGGCTCCTACAATGAGCAGTTCTTC
TRBV11-2	TRBJ1-3	-	-	CASSWPGHSGNTIYF	TGTGCCAGCAGCTGGCCGGGACACTCTGGAAACACCATATATTTT
TRBV4-1	TRBJ1-1	-	-	CASSQVGSNTEAFF	TGCGCCAGCAGCCAGGTCGGGTCGAACACTGAAGCTTTCTTT
TRBV2	TRBJ2-7	-	-	CASSEALRQYF	TGTGCCAGCAGTGAGGCTTTGAGGCAGTACTTC